The 12 T cell receptor beta chains given below trace back to one sample, sequenced in a study of T cell repertoires in cytomegalovirus infection. TCRdb independently ran MiXCR on the reads; one entry per CDR3 protein. The sample shows about 310,000 distinct CDR3 sequences, approximately 25% of them seen only once. Antigens for these TCRs are unknown. Specimen: cultured PBMCs, collected from culture after CMV antigen stimulation. The receptors shown here come from a human donor in good health (CMV status not recorded). Some clones in this sample may be carry-over from other donors' samples.

This sequence joins TRBV14 and TRBJ2-4, with a weak D call TRBD2 (5 bases). V gave up 1 base and J gave up 0 bases, with 13 bases separating them. The CDR3 runs to 17 residues. Per the germline V gene, CDR1 is SGHDN and CDR2 is FVKESK. The CDR3 region is CASSQGTLLLAKNIQYF. The CDR3 region has the DNA TGTGCCAGCAGCCAAGGGACTTTACTTCTAGCCAAAAACATTCAGTACTTC.

The rearrangement links TRBV11-2 to TRBJ2-7, with TRBD1 matching 8 bases. V lost 3 bases and J lost 3; bases outside the gene matches: 1. Germline-derived CDR1 and CDR2 are SGHAT and FQNNGV. This CDR3 spans 13 amino acids. CDR3 protein: CASSFGTGYEQYV. DNA of the CDR3: TGTGCCAGCAGCTTCGGGACAGGCTACGAGCAGTACGTC.

This clonotype was detected a few times. This chain connects TRBV27 to TRBJ2-1; D gene ambiguous. The CDR3 contains 11 residues. Germline CDR1 is MNHEY and CDR2 is SMNVEV (reference sequence). Trimming shortened V by 8 bases and J by 10 bases, and 12 bases separated the two germline ends. The CDR3 spells CASPSVVEQFF. The CDR3 nucleotides read TGTGCCAGCCCCTCCGTAGTGGAGCAGTTCTTC.

This clonotype has a count of ten or more. This chain joins TRBV12-3 or TRBV12-4 and TRBJ1-3, with D possibly TRBD1 on 5 matching bases. The CDR3 runs 15 residues. Trimming removed 1 base at V and 2 bases at J, with 9 bases between. For the CDR3, the DNA is TGTGCCAGCAGTTTAGGGACACCAGCTGGAAACACCATATATTTT. It specifies CASSLGTPAGNTIYF.

Many counts were recorded for this clonotype. This chain uses TRBV7-9 with TRBJ1-1; a weak D match, TRBD1 (5 bases). V shed 3 bases and J shed 11 bases, with 10 bases lying between them. The CDR3 sequence is 11 residues long. Germline values: CDR1 SEHNR, CDR2 FQNEAQ (reference sequence). CDR3 nucleotides: TGTGCCAGCAGCTTGGGGGGAGGGGCTTTCTTT. As protein: CASSLGGGAFF.

This clonotype was observed a few times. The chain uses TRBV6-1 and TRBJ2-4; 7 bases match TRBD1. The length of the CDR3 is 20 residues. Germline trimming cut 0 bases from V and 0 bases from J; bases unmatched to any gene: 14. Per germline, CDR1 MNHNS and CDR2 SASEGT. The DNA for the CDR3 is TGTGCCAGCAGTGAAGCGAACAGGGGCGGACTCGTGGGAGCCAAAAACATTCAGTACTTC. This translates into CASSEANRGGLVGAKNIQYF.

This chain links TRBV7-2 with TRBJ1-2, with a weak D call TRBD1 (5 bases). CDR3 length equals 15 residues. Trimming removed 1 base at V and 4 bases at J, with 13 bases between. From germline, CDR1 is SGHTA and CDR2 FQGNSA. The CDR3 DNA follows: TGTGCCAGCAGCTTAGGGGACGGACCGGGCTATGGCTACACCTTC. Translated: CASSLGDGPGYGYTF.

The rearrangement uses TRBV19 and TRBJ2-3, with 7 nucleotides matching TRBD2. Looked up from germline, CDR1 is LNHDA and CDR2 is SQIVND (reference sequence). This CDR3 is 14 amino acids long. Trimming took 8 bases from V and 4 from J; bases not matched to a gene: 9. The CDR3 region has the DNA TGTGCCAGTCGCGCGGGAGTGTTGGCAGATACGCAGTATTTT. Protein product: CASRAGVLADTQYF.

This clonotype was recorded at least ten times. The chain carries TRBV7-2 and TRBJ2-2, with TRBD2 identical over 8 bases. Losses at the gene ends were 1 base for V and 6 bases for J; bases not matched to a gene: 4. The CDR3 is made up of 15 amino acids. Germline loops: CDR1 SGHTA, CDR2 FQGNSA. The CDR3 sequence is CASSLVWTSPGELFF. CDR3 in DNA: TGTGCCAGCAGCTTAGTTTGGACTAGCCCCGGGGAGCTGTTTTTT.

This clonotype has a handful of counts. This sequence joins TRBV7-8 and TRBJ2-5; TRBD2 matches at 9 bases. From germline, CDR1 is SGHVS and CDR2 FQNEAQ. Trimming cost V 2 bases and J 1 base; bases outside gene matches: 8. The CDR3 extends over 17 amino acids. The CDR3 nucleotides are TGTGCCAGCAGCTTAATGTCTAGCGGGATCTTCCAAGAGACCCAGTACTTC. Translation: CASSLMSSGIFQETQYF.

This rearrangement joins TRBV27 to TRBJ1-5, with D perhaps TRBD1 (5 bases). In germline, CDR1 is MNHEY, CDR2 SMNVEV (reference sequence). This CDR3 is built from 15 residues. V was pared by 2 bases and J by 2 bases, with 10 bases between. CDR3 in DNA: TGTGCCAGCAGTTTAAGGTTGGGGGGCAATCAGCCCCAGCATTTT. It specifies CASSLRLGGNQPQHF.

Only a few counts were recorded for this clonotype. V and J are TRBV6-2 or TRBV6-3 and TRBJ2-5; D is undetermined. CDR3 length: 16 amino acids. V was pared by 2 bases and J by 2 bases, with 15 bases between. Germline lookup yields CDR1 MNHEY and CDR2 SVGEGT. CDR3 sequence (DNA): TGTGCCAGCAGTTACCGCCGGGCGGCCATACAAGAGACCCAGTACTTC. This codes for CASSYRRAAIQETQYF.